This T cell receptor (beta chain) appears in the sequencing data of a study of long-term antiretroviral therapy in people with HIV. Study results and limitations: Following ART, diversity rose but still fell short of transplant donor controls. Data on ART adherence, viral resistance or therapy changes were unavailable. Clonal populations expanded prior to ART predominated within the repertoire at all time points.

This was the immunoSEQ v3.0 assay at survey level. This table comes from immunoSEQ multiplex PCR, and its TCRdb copy is limited to in-frame clones, with some not included. The profile covers some 22,000 clones, with roughly 78% appearing a single time and about 9.4% taken by the ten largest. Comment on this clone: The antigen is undetermined.

Cryopreserved PBMC, at roughly 0.85-11 million per sample, were present before DNA extraction. J lost 2 bases, V lost 1 base, and 4 bases had no gene match. The CDR3 spans 15 residues. The germline V gene has CDR1 MGHRA and CDR2 YSYEKL. The rearrangement links TRBV4-1 to TRBJ1-2, with TRBD1 identical over 7 bases. Sequencing used unsorted PBMCs, obtained 4.1 years after starting antiretroviral therapy. The receptor's source is a woman in her 40s with HIV. The CDR3 DNA is TGCGCCAGCAGCCAAGTCCCAGGGGGGAACTATGGCTACACCTTC. Residues: CASSQVPGGNYGYTF.